The source of this T cell receptor (beta chain) is a study of metastatic and nonmetastatic thyroid tumors. Study-level background: The authors compared repertoires across blood and tumor or nodule tissue from malignant and benign thyroid patients. Study-wide results and limits: TCR beta diversity was reportedly significantly higher in malignant thyroid tumors than benign nodules, in blood and tumor.

Each patient came to thyroid surgery without any prior treatment (of any kind). Using MiXCR, TCRdb re-called clones from the PCR reads. The sample has over 25,000 clones; 7.4% are singletons. This clone occurred many times. The antigen is unknown. The specimen was blood. This receptor was identified in a female donor with papillary thyroid cancer or a benign thyroid nodule (not recorded which). Some clones in this sample may be carry-over from other donors' samples.

DNA for the CDR3: TGTGCCAGCAGCCGGGGACTAGCGGCCCAAGAGACCCAGTACTTC. Its protein is CASSRGLAAQETQYF. The chain employs TRBV7-9 and TRBJ2-5; 11 nucleotides line up with TRBD2. The CDR3 covers 15 residues. Germline-derived CDR1 and CDR2 are SEHNR and FQNEAQ (reference sequence). V was pared by 5 bases and J by 1 base, with 3 bases of the junction left unmatched.